Presented here are 21 T cell receptor beta chains from one specimen sequenced in a study of blood T cell repertoires in COVID-19. Sequencing used immunoSEQ multiplex PCR; TCRdb keeps in-frame clones, though not all of them. Of some 70,000 clones in the sample, roughly 88% are singletons; the top ten hold around 2.8%. Material: peripheral blood. These receptors came from a man between 65 and 85 years old with active or convalescent COVID-19.

The J gene is TRBJ2-7, the V gene TRBV23-1; maybe TRBD2 (6 bases). TRBV23-1 qualifies as an ORF whose function is uncertain. The ends were cut back, 8 bases at V and 7 bases at J, with 21 bases in the middle. The CDR3 has 14 amino acids. CDR3 sequence reads: CASGPPGVTKEQYF. CDR3 DNA: TGCGCCAGCGGCCCACCGGGGGTAACTAAGGAGCAGTACTTC.

J is TRBJ2-1 and V is TRBV15, with D unclear. Trimming took off 1 base at V and 0 bases at J, with 10 bases between the two ends. CDR3 length equals 16 residues. Germline CDR1 is LNHNV and CDR2 is YYDKDF (reference sequence). The CDR3 region is CATSRGAAISYNEQFF. CDR3 nucleotide sequence: TGTGCCACCAGCAGAGGGGCAGCTATCTCCTACAATGAGCAGTTCTTC.

The V and J genes are TRBV7-3 and TRBJ2-6; 7 nucleotides line up with TRBD2. Germline lookup yields CDR1 SGHTA and CDR2 FQGTGA. CDR3 length: 18 residues. The V segment lost 3 bases and the J segment 0 bases; nucleotides outside the gene matches: 8. The CDR3 sequence: CASSFPPGGSSGANVLTF. For the CDR3, the DNA is TGTGCCAGCAGCTTCCCGCCGGGGGGTAGCTCTGGGGCCAACGTCCTGACTTTC.

A few counts support this clone. The chain joins TRBV4-1 to TRBJ1-3; D is undetermined. Trimming removed 0 bases from V and 3 bases from J, with 9 bases in between. Germline loops: CDR1 MGHRA, CDR2 YSYEKL. The CDR3 covers 15 residues. This CDR3 is CASSQDFGVGNTIYF. The CDR3 DNA sequence: TGCGCCAGCAGCCAAGATTTCGGGGTTGGAAACACCATATATTTT.

V is TRBV11-2 and J is TRBJ1-4; possible D gene TRBD1, 6 bases. This CDR3 is built from 16 residues. Trimming left V 5 bases short and J 3 bases short, with 16 bases between. CDR1 is SGHAT and CDR2 is FQNNGV in the germline V gene. The CDR3 nucleotides are TGTGCCAGCAGCGTCGGCAGGGGACGGGCTAATGAAAAACTGTTTTTT. Protein sequence: CASSVGRGRANEKLFF.

The V gene is TRBV3-1 (or the pseudogene TRBV3-2), the J gene TRBJ2-7; 12 bases agree with TRBD2. The ends lost 3 bases at V and 7 bases at J; junction bases unmatched: 4. In germline, CDR1 is LGHDT, CDR2 YNNKEL (reference sequence). This CDR3 has 14 amino acids. CDR3 DNA sequence: TGTGCCAGCAGCCAGGCCGGACTAGCGGGGGAGCAGTACTTC. It is translated as CASSQAGLAGEQYF.

The rearrangement joins TRBV5-1 to TRBJ1-6, with 8 nucleotides matching TRBD1. V lost 0 bases and J lost 5; bases outside the gene matches: 4. The germline V gene encodes CDR1 SGHRS and CDR2 YFSETQ. CDR3 length: 16 residues. The CDR3 nucleotides are TGCGCCAGCAGCTTGGGGACAGGGTGGGATAATTCACCCCTCCACTTT. Its translation is CASSLGTGWDNSPLHF.

This clone has just one count. This CDR3 is CASSPTGTMTDSPLHF. CDR3 sequence (DNA): TGCGCCAGCAGCCCAACCGGGACAATGACCGATTCACCCCTCCACTTT. The V call is TRBV5-1, the J call TRBJ1-6; the D gene is possibly TRBD1 (6 bases). The CDR3 has 16 residues. Germline V gene sequence: CDR1 SGHRS, CDR2 YFSETQ. The V end was cut by 4 bases, the J end by 8 bases, with 19 bases between.

This sequence joins TRBV30 and TRBJ1-3, with D possibly TRBD1 on 5 matching bases. Trimming shortened V by 2 bases and J by 1 base, and 15 bases separated the two germline ends. There are 16 residues in the CDR3. Germline CDR1 and CDR2: GTSNPN and SVGIG (reference sequence). The chain's CDR3 is CAWSTPRRGSGNTIYF. The CDR3 bases are TGTGCCTGGAGTACCCCCCGCCGGGGGTCTGGAAACACCATATATTTT. The entire variable domain, with the rest obtained from reference TRBV30 and TRBJ1-3, is as follows: SQTIHQWPATLVQPVGSPLSLECTVEGTSNPNLYWYRQAAGRGLQLLFYSVGIGQISSEVPQNLSASRPQDRQFILSSKKLLLSDSGFYLCAWSTPRRGSGNTIYFGEGSWLTVV.

The chain uses TRBV5-1 and TRBJ1-4; the match to TRBD1 covers 7 bases. The CDR3 has 15 amino acids. Germline values: CDR1 SGHRS, CDR2 YFSETQ. V lost 4 bases to trimming and J lost 7 bases; unmatched junction nucleotides: 10. CDR3 DNA sequence: TGCGCCAGCAGCCCCGGGACAAAGGGGGCTGAAAAACTGTTTTTT. Its protein product is CASSPGTKGAEKLFF.

The rearrangement uses TRBV11-1 and TRBJ2-1; perhaps TRBD2 as D (6 bases). CDR3 length equals 16 residues. Germline lookup yields CDR1 SGHAT and CDR2 FQDESV (reference sequence). The germline V and J ends were trimmed by 5 bases and 7 bases, with 21 bases remaining between them. For the CDR3, the DNA is TGTGCCAGCAGCCCGGCCGGGAGCTCCTGGGCGAATGAGCAGTTCTTC. Its protein is CASSPAGSSWANEQFF.

The CDR3 nucleotides read TGTGCCAGTAGTGTCAACTCCCTTGCCTACAATGAGCAGTTCTTC. Encoded protein: CASSVNSLAYNEQFF. The genes are TRBV19 and TRBJ2-1; D is undetermined. The CDR3 has 15 residues. V shed 5 bases and J shed 2 bases, with 13 bases lying between them. Germline assignment: CDR1 LNHDA and CDR2 SQIVND (reference sequence). Full variable domain (outside the CDR3, taken from reference TRBV19 and TRBJ2-1): DGGITQSPKYLFRKEGQNVTLSCEQNLNHDAMYWYRQDPGQGLRLIYYSQIVNDFQKGDIAEGYSVSREKKESFPLTVTSAQKNPTAFYLCASSVNSLAYNEQFFGPGTRLTVL.

This clone was recorded a few times. The gene calls are TRBV7-8 and TRBJ2-7, with unresolved D. The CDR3 length is 16 residues. V was trimmed by 0 bases and J by 0 bases, leaving 12 bases between them. Per the germline V gene, CDR1 is SGHVS and CDR2 is FQNEAQ. This CDR3 reads CASSLAEVLSSYEQYF. CDR3 in DNA: TGTGCCAGCAGCTTAGCTGAGGTTCTAAGCTCCTACGAGCAGTACTTC.

The V and J genes are TRBV7-2 and TRBJ2-3; D is unresolved. Germline values: CDR1 SGHTA, CDR2 FQGNSA. This CDR3 contains 13 residues. Trimming stripped 5 bases from V and 8 bases from J, with 14 bases between. The CDR3 sequence: CASSPAPTGTQYF. The DNA for the CDR3 is TGTGCCAGCAGCCCGGCCCCAACGGGTACGCAGTATTTT.

The CDR3 coding sequence is TGTGCCAGCAGCCAAGGGACAGGGGGCTTCGGGGAGCTGTTTTTT. This sequence encodes CASSQGTGGFGELFF. V is TRBV4-2 and J is TRBJ2-2; 11 bases are shared with TRBD1. This CDR3 region has 15 residues. The germline V gene encodes CDR1 LGHNA and CDR2 YNFKEQ. Trimming at V came to 1 base and at J to 7 bases, leaving 2 bases not matched to a gene.

The rearrangement uses TRBV5-1 and TRBJ2-1, with 9 bases identical to TRBD1. Germline values: CDR1 SGHRS, CDR2 YFSETQ. The ends lost 2 bases at V and 9 bases at J; junction bases unmatched: 9. The CDR3 extends over 15 amino acids. The CDR3 spells CASSLSGTGFGEQFF. For the CDR3, the DNA is TGCGCCAGCAGCTTATCCGGGACAGGGTTCGGTGAGCAGTTCTTC.

The J gene is TRBJ2-1, the V gene TRBV2; 7 bases agree with TRBD2. The trim removed 10 bases at V and 0 bases at J, leaving 6 bases unmatched. CDR1 SNHLY and CDR2 FYNNEI come from the germline V gene. The CDR3 is 14 amino acids. The CDR3 spells CATGAGSSYNEQFF. The CDR3 nucleotides are TGTGCCACAGGAGCGGGGAGCTCCTACAATGAGCAGTTCTTC. Full variable domain (outside the CDR3, taken from reference TRBV2 and TRBJ2-1): EPEVTQTPSHQVTQMGQEVILRCVPISNHLYFYWYRQILGQKVEFLVSFYNNEISEKSEIFDDQFSVERPDGSNFTLKIRSTKLEDSAMYFCATGAGSSYNEQFFGPGTRLTVL.

This clone has just one count. The CDR3 reads CATSAPDRGEGEKLFF. The DNA of the CDR3 is TGTGCCACCAGTGCTCCCGACAGGGGAGAGGGCGAAAAACTGTTTTTT. The gene calls are TRBV24-1 and TRBJ1-4; 8 bases line up with TRBD1. The CDR3 sequence is 16 residues long. CDR1 and CDR2 from the germline V gene are KGHDR and SFDVKD. The trim removed 5 bases at V and 8 bases at J, leaving 12 bases unmatched.

The chain combines TRBV5-6 with TRBJ1-5, with D unresolved. Germline V gene lookup returns CDR1 SGHDT and CDR2 YYEEEE. The CDR3 runs 12 residues. V was shortened by 1 base and J by 4 bases, with 3 bases between the two germline ends. The CDR3 DNA reads TGTGCCAGCAGCTTGTATAATCAGCCCCAGCATTTT. Protein: CASSLYNQPQHF.

The chain is built from TRBV6-1 and TRBJ1-5; the match to TRBD1 covers 8 bases. The CDR3 is 15 amino acids. CDR1 is MNHNS, CDR2 SASEGT, per germline. V dropped 3 bases and J dropped 6; count of bases not matched to a gene: 7. CDR3 sequence: CASSEDREVGQPQHF. CDR3 DNA sequence: TGTGCCAGCAGTGAGGACAGGGAGGTAGGTCAGCCCCAGCATTTT.

The J gene is TRBJ2-3, the V gene TRBV5-4, with D perhaps matching TRBD2 (7 bases). CDR3 length equals 14 residues. Trimming stripped 6 bases from V and 1 base from J, with 12 bases between. Germline V gene data show CDR1 as SGHNT and CDR2 as YYREEE (reference sequence). The CDR3 loop reads CASTLGGGTDTQYF. CDR3 bases: TGTGCCAGCACCCTAGGGGGGGGCACAGATACGCAGTATTTT.